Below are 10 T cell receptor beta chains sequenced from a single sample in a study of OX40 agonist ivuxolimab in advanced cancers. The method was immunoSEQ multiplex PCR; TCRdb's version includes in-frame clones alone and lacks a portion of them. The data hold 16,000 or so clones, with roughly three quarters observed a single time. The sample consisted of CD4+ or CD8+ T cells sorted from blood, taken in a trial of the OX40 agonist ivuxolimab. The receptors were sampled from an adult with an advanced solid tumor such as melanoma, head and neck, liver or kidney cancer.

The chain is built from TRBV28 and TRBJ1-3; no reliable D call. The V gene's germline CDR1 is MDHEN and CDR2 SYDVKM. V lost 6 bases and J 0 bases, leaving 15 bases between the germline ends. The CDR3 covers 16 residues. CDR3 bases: TGTGCCAGCAGAGAGTTCCGGGATTACTCTGGAAACACCATATATTTT. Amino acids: CASREFRDYSGNTIYF.

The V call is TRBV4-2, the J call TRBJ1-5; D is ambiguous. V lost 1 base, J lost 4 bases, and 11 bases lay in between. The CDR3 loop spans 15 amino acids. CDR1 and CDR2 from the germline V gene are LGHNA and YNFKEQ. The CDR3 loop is CASSQAMAANQPQHF. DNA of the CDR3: TGTGCCAGCAGCCAAGCTATGGCAGCGAATCAGCCCCAGCATTTT.

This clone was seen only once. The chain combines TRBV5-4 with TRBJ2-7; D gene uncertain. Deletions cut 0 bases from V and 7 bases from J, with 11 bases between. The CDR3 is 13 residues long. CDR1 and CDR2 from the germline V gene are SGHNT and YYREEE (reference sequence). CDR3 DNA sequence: TGTGCCAGCAGCTTGGGGGAACTCCGGGAGCAGTACTTC. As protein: CASSLGELREQYF.

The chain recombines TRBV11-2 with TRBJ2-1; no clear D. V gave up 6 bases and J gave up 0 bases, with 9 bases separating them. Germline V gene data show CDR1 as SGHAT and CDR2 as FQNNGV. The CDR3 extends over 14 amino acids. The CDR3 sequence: CASRPLSSYNEQFF. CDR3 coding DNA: TGTGCCAGCAGGCCCCTGAGCTCCTACAATGAGCAGTTCTTC.

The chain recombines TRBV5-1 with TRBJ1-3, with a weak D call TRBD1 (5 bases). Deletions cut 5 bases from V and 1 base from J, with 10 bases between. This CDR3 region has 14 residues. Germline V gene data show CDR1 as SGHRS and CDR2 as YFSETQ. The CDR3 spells CASSVGLSGNTIYF. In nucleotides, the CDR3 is TGCGCCAGCAGTGTGGGGCTATCTGGAAACACCATATATTTT.

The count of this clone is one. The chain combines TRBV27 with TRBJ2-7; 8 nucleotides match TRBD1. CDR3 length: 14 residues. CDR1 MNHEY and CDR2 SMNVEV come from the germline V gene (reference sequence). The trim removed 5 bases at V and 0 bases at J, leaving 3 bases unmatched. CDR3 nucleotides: TGTGCCAGCAGTAGACAGGGGATCTCCTACGAGCAGTACTTC. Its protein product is CASSRQGISYEQYF.

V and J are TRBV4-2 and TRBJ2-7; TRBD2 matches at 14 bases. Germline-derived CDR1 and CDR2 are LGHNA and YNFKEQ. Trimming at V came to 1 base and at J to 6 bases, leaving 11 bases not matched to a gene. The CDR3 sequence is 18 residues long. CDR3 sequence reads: CASSQASGLAGVGGEQYF. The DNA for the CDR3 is TGTGCCAGCAGCCAAGCTTCGGGACTAGCGGGAGTTGGAGGCGAGCAGTACTTC.

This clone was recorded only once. The CDR3 region is CASSQGYEQYF. The CDR3 nucleotides are TGTGCCAGCAGCCAAGGGTACGAGCAGTACTTC. V is TRBV14 and J is TRBJ2-7, with unresolved D. Trimming took off 1 base at V and 4 bases at J, with 2 bases between the two ends. Germline CDR1 is SGHDN and CDR2 is FVKESK. This CDR3 is 11 amino acids long.

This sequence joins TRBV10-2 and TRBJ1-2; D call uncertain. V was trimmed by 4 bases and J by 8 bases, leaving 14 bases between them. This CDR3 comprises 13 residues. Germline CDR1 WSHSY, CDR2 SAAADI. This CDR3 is CASSVADTMGYTF. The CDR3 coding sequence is TGCGCCAGCAGTGTGGCAGACACTATGGGCTACACCTTC.

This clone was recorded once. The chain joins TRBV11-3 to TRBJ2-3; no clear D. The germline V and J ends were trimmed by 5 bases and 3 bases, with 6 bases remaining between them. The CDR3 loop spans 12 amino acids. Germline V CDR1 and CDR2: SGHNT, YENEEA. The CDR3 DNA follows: TGTGCCAGCAGCATCGGGACAGATACGCAGTATTTT. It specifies CASSIGTDTQYF.